Below are 13 T cell receptor beta chains sequenced from a single sample in a study of T cells of healthy individuals. Each CDR3 protein gets one entry after TCRdb re-called the 5' RACE reads with MiXCR. The sample lists about 82,000 distinct CDR3 sequences, more than 5% seen once, with 7.5% to 9.5% in the top ten. Source of these receptors: a female donor in good health.

The CDR3 DNA follows: TGTGCCAGCAGTGTCGACCACAACTCTGGAAACACCATATATTTT. It yields the protein CASSVDHNSGNTIYF. V and J are TRBV27 and TRBJ1-3; no reliable D call. The V gene's germline CDR1 is MNHEY and CDR2 SMNVEV (reference sequence). V lost 5 bases, J lost 0 bases, and 11 bases lay in between. CDR3 length: 15 residues.

This clonotype came up many times. V gene TRBV29-1 combines with J gene TRBJ2-5; D not certain. The CDR3 covers 13 residues. V lost 3 bases, J lost 3 bases, and 11 bases lay in between. The germline gives CDR1 SQVTM, CDR2 ANQGSEA. CDR3 in DNA: TGCAGCGTTGACCGGCAGGATGAAGAGACCCAGTACTTC. Protein: CSVDRQDEETQYF.

This clonotype was detected only a few times. V gene TRBV25-1 combines with J gene TRBJ1-1; no reliable D call. The CDR3 spans 14 residues. Germline V gene sequence: CDR1 MGHDK, CDR2 SYGVNS. V gave up 3 bases and J gave up 0 bases, with 8 bases separating them. The CDR3 here is CASSEAAMNTEAFF. In nucleotides, the CDR3 is TGTGCCAGCAGTGAGGCAGCCATGAACACTGAAGCTTTCTTT.

This clonotype was detected only a few times. The CDR3 DNA is TGTGCCAGCAGCCCCATCGCGGGGGCGAACTATGGCTACACCTTC. This translates into CASSPIAGANYGYTF. The chain has TRBV5-4 and TRBJ1-2; perhaps TRBD1 as D (6 bases). V lost 4 bases and J lost 2, with 15 bases in between. CDR3 length: 15 amino acids. The germline CDR1 and CDR2 sequences are SGHNT and YYREEE (reference sequence).

The gene calls are TRBV10-3 and TRBJ2-7, with D possibly being TRBD1 (5 bases). CDR3 length equals 14 residues. Per germline, CDR1 ENHRY and CDR2 SYGVKD. V was cut by 2 bases and J by 2 bases, with 10 bases left in between. The DNA for the CDR3 is TGTGCCATCAGTGAGAGACAGCCACCCTACGAGCAGTACTTC. Residues: CAISERQPPYEQYF.

The sample holds many counts of this clonotype. The rearrangement joins TRBV18 to TRBJ2-5, with TRBD1 as a possible D gene (5 bases). Germline V gives CDR1 KGHSH, CDR2 LQKENI. This CDR3 is 14 amino acids long. V was shortened by 11 bases and J by 7 bases, with 23 bases between the two germline ends. CDR3 coding DNA: TGTGCCTCCACACAAGGGGCTGGGCTTGGGACCCAGTACTTC. It yields the protein CASTQGAGLGTQYF.

This clonotype was seen only a few times. J is TRBJ2-7 and V is TRBV6-2 or TRBV6-3, with 13 bases that match TRBD2. CDR1 is MNHEY, CDR2 SVGEGT, per germline. Germline trimming cut 2 bases from V and 13 bases from J; bases unmatched to any gene: 11. This CDR3 has 15 amino acids. CDR3 coding DNA: TGTGCCAGCAGTTACACTGCGACCGGACTAGCGGGAGATTACTTC. Translation: CASSYTATGLAGDYF.

This clonotype has just a few counts. CDR3 region: CAISAGQEGEKLFF. The CDR3 coding sequence is TGTGCCATCAGTGCTGGCCAAGAGGGTGAAAAACTGTTTTTT. The chain joins TRBV10-3 to TRBJ1-4, with D unclear. V gave up 4 bases and J gave up 7 bases, with 13 bases separating them. The length of the CDR3 is 14 residues. Per the germline V gene, CDR1 is ENHRY and CDR2 is SYGVKD.

This clonotype was observed once. A much more abundant neighbour one base away suggests this may be a read error. This sequence joins TRBV12-3 or TRBV12-4 and TRBJ1-2; 7 bases line up with TRBD1. The CDR3 has 15 residues. V lost 8 bases and J lost 2; bases outside the gene matches: 11. CDR3 sequence reads: CASLPTAGGNYGYTF. DNA of the CDR3: TGTGCCAGCCTCCCCACGGCAGGGGGAAACTATGGCTACACCTTC.

V usage is TRBV4-1 and J usage is TRBJ1-2; 10 nucleotides align to TRBD1. This CDR3 contains 16 residues. With 3 bases clipped from V and 4 bases from J, the junction kept 8 bases outside the gene matches. Per the germline V gene, CDR1 is MGHRA and CDR2 is YSYEKL. Here the CDR3 DNA reads TGCGCCAGCAGCCACTTACCGGGACAGGGGTTCTATGGCTACACCTTC. Residues: CASSHLPGQGFYGYTF.

Many counts were recorded for this clonotype. The V gene is TRBV13, the J gene TRBJ2-5, with D possibly TRBD2 on 6 matching bases. This CDR3 spans 15 amino acids. Looked up from germline, CDR1 is PRHDT and CDR2 is FYEKMQ (reference sequence). Trimming shortened V by 0 bases and J by 5 bases, and 13 bases separated the two germline ends. The CDR3 coding sequence is TGTGCCAGCAGCTTAGGCGGGGGATCGGAGGAGACCCAGTACTTC. Residues: CASSLGGGSEETQYF.

The chain links TRBV5-1 to TRBJ1-2; D is possibly TRBD1 (5 bases). V was trimmed by 5 bases and J by 8 bases, leaving 19 bases between them. From germline, CDR1 is SGHRS and CDR2 YFSETQ. The CDR3 contains 14 residues. The CDR3: CASREGFGTGGYTF. In DNA form, the CDR3 reads TGCGCCAGCAGAGAGGGTTTCGGTACAGGAGGCTACACCTTC.

This clonotype was counted ten times or more. The chain recombines TRBV9 with TRBJ1-4; D might be TRBD1 (6 bases). Germline V gene data show CDR1 as SGDLS and CDR2 as YYNGEE. With 4 bases removed from V and 4 bases from J, the gap between germline ends came to 17 bases. This CDR3 contains 16 residues. Written as DNA, the CDR3 is TGTGCCAGCAGCACCCACGGAGGAGGGGGTAATGAAAAACTGTTTTTT. Its protein product is CASSTHGGGGNEKLFF.